The next 9 T cell receptor beta chains were all read from a single sample in a study of shared clonotypes between healthy human individuals. TCRdb's copy holds only in-frame clones and misses some; the assay was immunoSEQ multiplex PCR. The top ten hold 13% of the sample, which has around 450,000 clones, roughly 77% seen once. The sample was PBMCs. The receptors originated from a woman in her thirties or forties in good health. Some clones in this sample may be carry-over from other donors' samples.

The table lists this clone with a count of one. The gene calls are TRBV28 and TRBJ2-5, with 11 positions matching TRBD2. With the DNA end fitting TRBJ2-7 better, the J assignment may be wrong. CDR3 length equals 14 residues. The germline CDR1 and CDR2 sequences are MDHEN and SYDVKM. The CDR3 DNA follows: TGTGCCAGAGGACTAGCGGGCGAATCCTACGAGCAGTACTTC. This translates into CARGLAGESYEQYF.

The chain combines TRBV4-2 with TRBJ1-1; D not certain. Germline assignment: CDR1 LGHNA and CDR2 YNFKEQ. The V and J ends lost 2 bases and 1 base respectively, with 8 bases between them. The CDR3 is 14 amino acids. The CDR3 is CASSQSRANTEAFF. The CDR3 bases are TGTGCCAGCAGCCAATCCCGGGCGAACACTGAAGCTTTCTTT.

The CDR3 DNA reads as TGTGCCAGCAGTTATCAGGGGCTCTCCTACGAGCAGTACTTC. It translates to CASSYQGLSYEQYF. V is TRBV6-6 and J is TRBJ2-7; possible D gene TRBD1, 6 bases. Germline V CDR1 and CDR2: MNHNY, SVGAGI (reference sequence). V was shortened by 3 bases and J by 0 bases, with 9 bases between the two germline ends. This CDR3 contains 14 residues.

The CDR3 nucleotides read TGTGCCAGCAGTCCTCGACAGGGGGATGGCATTCAGTACTTC. Amino acid sequence: CASSPRQGDGIQYF. The rearrangement joins TRBV5-4 to TRBJ2-4, with 9 bases fitting TRBD1. Germline assignment: CDR1 SGHNT and CDR2 YYREEE (reference sequence). The CDR3 loop spans 14 amino acids. Trimming took 5 bases from V and 9 from J; bases not matched to a gene: 9.

CDR3 DNA: TGTGCCAGCAGTTTAGGACTAGCGGCGAACACCGGGGAGCTGTTTTTT. This sequence encodes CASSLGLAANTGELFF. V usage is TRBV28 and J usage is TRBJ2-2, with TRBD2 identical over 10 bases. The germline V gene encodes CDR1 MDHEN and CDR2 SYDVKM. The ends lost 2 bases at V and 0 bases at J; junction bases unmatched: 0. The CDR3 runs 16 residues.

The J gene is TRBJ1-1, the V gene TRBV5-4, with 11 nucleotides matching TRBD1. This CDR3 is 15 amino acids long. Germline values: CDR1 SGHNT, CDR2 YYREEE (reference sequence). V lost 3 bases, J lost 3 bases, and 4 bases stayed unmatched. The CDR3 nucleotides are TGTGCCAGCAGCTCTAAGGACAGGGGGCACACTGAAGCTTTCTTT. Translating it yields CASSSKDRGHTEAFF.

V is TRBV7-9 and J is TRBJ2-3; TRBD1 is a possible D gene (6 bases). V lost 1 base, J lost 2 bases, and 22 bases lay in between. The germline CDR1 and CDR2 sequences are SEHNR and FQNEAQ (reference sequence). The CDR3 totals 19 residues. The CDR3 is CASSLGADTQGILTDTQYF. In DNA form, the CDR3 reads TGTGCCAGCAGCTTAGGAGCCGATACTCAGGGGATCCTCACAGATACGCAGTATTTT.

V and J are TRBV23-1 and TRBJ2-7, with 9 bases aligning to TRBD1. TRBV23-1 belongs to the ORF category, with a function that is uncertain. This CDR3 has 15 residues. J was trimmed by 7 bases and V by 4 bases; bases with no gene match: 11. The DNA of the CDR3 is TGCGCCAGCAGTCTTGGGACAGGGATCTCTGGGGAGCAGTACTTC. Amino acid sequence: CASSLGTGISGEQYF.

V is TRBV2 and J is TRBJ1-2; D remains unclear. Trimming took 3 bases from V and 5 from J, leaving 4 bases between them. Germline V gene data show CDR1 as SNHLY and CDR2 as FYNNEI. The CDR3 has 11 amino acids. CDR3 in DNA: TGTGCCAGCAGTGACGGATATGGCTACACCTTC. Its translation: CASSDGYGYTF.